The source of this TCR beta chain is a study of shared clonotypes between healthy human individuals. Whole-study results and caveats: Sampling included only blood; tissue repertoires likely differ. It was the non-shared clonotypes that had lower generation probabilities than clonotypes shared by all four donors. Clonotype sharing among donors was thought likely to change with sequencing depth.

This clone was detected a few times. Its target is not known. The CDR3 totals 13 residues. Germline lookup yields CDR1 LNHNV and CDR2 YYDKDF (reference sequence). Trimming removed 3 bases from V and 1 base from J, with 6 bases in between. Measured with immunoSEQ multiplex PCR; TCRdb has only the in-frame clones, and not every one. In the table there are some 1,100,000 clones, about 84% of which are singletons. The receptor was isolated from a man between 18 and 35 years old in good health. Some clones in this sample may be carry-over from other donors' samples. The sequencing sample was made of memory CD4+ T cells from PBMCs. Subset described: CD45RA-negative fraction. The chain has TRBV15 and TRBJ1-1, with D unclear. The CDR3 DNA sequence: TGTGCCACCAGCAGCGCGAGGAACACTGAAGCTTTCTTT. It encodes CATSSARNTEAFF.